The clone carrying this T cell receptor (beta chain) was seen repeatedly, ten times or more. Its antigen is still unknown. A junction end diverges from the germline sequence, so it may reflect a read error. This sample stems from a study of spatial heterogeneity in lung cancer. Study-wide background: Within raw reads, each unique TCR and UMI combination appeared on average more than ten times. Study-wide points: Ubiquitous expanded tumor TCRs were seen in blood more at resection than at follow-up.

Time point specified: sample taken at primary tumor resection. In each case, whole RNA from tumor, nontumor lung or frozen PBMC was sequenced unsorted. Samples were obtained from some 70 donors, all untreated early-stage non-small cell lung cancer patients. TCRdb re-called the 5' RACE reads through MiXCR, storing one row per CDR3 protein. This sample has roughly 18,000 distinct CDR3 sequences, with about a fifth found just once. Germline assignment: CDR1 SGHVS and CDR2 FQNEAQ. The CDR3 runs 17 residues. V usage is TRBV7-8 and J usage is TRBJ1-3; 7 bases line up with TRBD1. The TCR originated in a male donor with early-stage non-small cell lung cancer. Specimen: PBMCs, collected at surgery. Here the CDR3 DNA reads TGTGCCAGCAGCCTTAAGACAGGGTGGAACTCTGAAAACACCATATATTTT. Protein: CASSLKTGWNSENTIYF.